A selection of T cell receptor beta chains follows, all from one sample in a study of blood T cell repertoires in COVID-19. The data were produced by immunoSEQ multiplex PCR, yet TCRdb's version contains in-frame clones alone and is incomplete. The data contain under 200,000 clones, 82% of them singletons. Sequencing was carried out using PBMCs or T cells enriched from blood (not recorded which). The source is a woman in her sixties with acute COVID-19. CDR3s include the opening cysteine and the closing phenylalanine or tryptophan. The order of the fields is CDR3 length, clone size, J gene, V gene, D gene, CDR3 protein, CDR3 DNA. D genes are given only for firm matches. Clone sizes are given selectively: once, few, many, or a class where the clone is expanded.

>15|-|TRBJ2-1|TRBV18|TRBD1
CASSPGQGLNNEQFF
TGTGCCAGCTCACCAGGACAGGGCCTCAACAATGAGCAGTTCTTC
>15|-|TRBJ1-5|TRBV4-3|-
CASSQDLGVNQPQHF
TGCGCCAGCAGCCAAGATCTAGGAGTCAATCAGCCCCAGCATTTT
>13|few|TRBJ2-5|TRBV5-4|-
CASSFSAGGTQYF
TGTGCCAGCAGCTTTTCTGCTGGAGGGACCCAGTACTTC
>15|-|TRBJ2-1|TRBV18|-
CASSPQDSAPGEQFF
TGTGCCAGCTCACCACAGGACAGCGCTCCGGGTGAGCAGTTCTTC
>12|-|TRBJ1-2|TRBV12-3/TRBV12-4|-
CASRPQGNGYTF
TGTGCCAGCAGACCACAGGGTAATGGCTACACCTTC
>11|once|TRBJ1-4|TRBV30|-
CAWSTRTDLFF
TGTGCCTGGAGCACCCGGACAGACCTGTTTTTT
>14|-|TRBJ1-1|TRBV11-2|-
CASTPAGAVTEAFF
TGTGCCAGCACCCCCGCAGGGGCGGTAACTGAAGCTTTCTTT
>16|-|TRBJ2-7|TRBV5-6|TRBD2
CASSLRASGDSYEQYF
TGTGCCAGCAGCTTACGGGCTAGCGGGGACTCCTACGAGCAGTACTTC
>18|few|TRBJ2-2|TRBV18|-
CASSPANYWREITGELFF
TGTGCCAGCTCACCCGCCAACTACTGGCGAGAGATCACCGGGGAGCTGTTTTTT
>17|-|TRBJ1-4|TRBV19|-
CASSSFTGFATNEKLFF
TGTGCCAGTAGTTCGTTTACAGGGTTTGCAACTAATGAAAAACTGTTTTTT
>15|-|TRBJ2-2|TRBV28|TRBD1
CASMSGQGYTGELFF
TGTGCCAGCATGTCAGGACAGGGTTACACCGGGGAGCTGTTTTTT
>13|-|TRBJ2-1|TRBV9|-
CASNSGRVGEQFF
TGTGCCAGCAACAGCGGACGGGTGGGGGAGCAGTTCTTC
>13|-|TRBJ2-4|TRBV30|-
CAWSAVAKNIQYF
TGTGCCTGGAGTGCAGTAGCCAAAAACATTCAGTACTTC
>17|-|TRBJ2-3|TRBV29-1|TRBD2
CSVGGVAGGTGTDTQYF
TGCAGCGTTGGGGGGGTAGCGGGAGGGACAGGCACAGATACGCAGTATTTT
>14|-|TRBJ1-2|TRBV5-1|TRBD1
CASNEGAVDYGYTF
TGCGCCAGCAACGAGGGGGCTGTGGACTATGGCTACACCTTC
>14|-|TRBJ1-5|TRBV18|-
CASSAASGDQPQHF
TGTGCCAGCTCAGCGGCGTCGGGGGACCAGCCCCAGCATTTT
>13|once|TRBJ1-1|TRBV7-8|-
CASTVGGNTEAFF
TGTGCCAGCACCGTGGGGGGGAACACTGAAGCTTTCTTT
>18|-|TRBJ2-7|TRBV4-1|-
CASSQRTGELAGDREQYF
TGCGCCAGCAGCCAACGGACAGGGGAGCTAGCGGGAGATCGAGAGCAGTACTTC
>12|-|TRBJ2-5|TRBV12-3/TRBV12-4|-
CASRRQKETQYF
TGTGCCAGCAGACGACAGAAAGAGACCCAGTACTTC
>15|-|TRBJ2-1|TRBV27|TRBD1
CASSDPGTEYNEQFF
TGTGCCAGCAGCGACCCCGGGACAGAGTACAATGAGCAGTTCTTC
>14|-|TRBJ2-7|TRBV11-2|TRBD1
CASRRPGQRYEQYF
TGTGCCAGCAGACGTCCGGGACAGAGGTACGAGCAGTACTTC
>15|-|TRBJ2-6|TRBV28|-
CASRGADSGANVLTF
TGTGCCAGCAGAGGGGCAGACTCTGGGGCCAACGTCCTGACTTTC
>14|-|TRBJ1-3|TRBV11-2|TRBD1
CASSPRDSGNTIYF
TGTGCCAGCAGCCCCCGGGACAGTGGAAACACCATATATTTT
>11|-|TRBJ2-1|TRBV20-1|-
CSASQYNEQFF
TGCAGTGCTAGTCAGTACAATGAGCAGTTCTTC
>16|-|TRBJ2-6|TRBV30|-
CAWWEGGGTGANVLTF
TGTGCCTGGTGGGAAGGGGGGGGGACTGGGGCCAACGTCCTGACTTTC
>16|few|TRBJ1-2|TRBV27|-
CASSLRGGFSNYGYTF
TGTGCCAGCAGTTTAAGGGGGGGCTTCTCTAACTATGGCTACACCTTC
>18|-|TRBJ1-2|TRBV12-5|TRBD1
CASGLVLSGGPPNYGYTF
TGTGCTAGTGGTTTGGTACTGTCAGGGGGGCCCCCAAACTATGGCTACACCTTC
>16|-|TRBJ2-3|TRBV7-2|-
CASSYIGLGPTDTQYF
TGTGCCAGCAGTTATATAGGGTTGGGGCCCACAGATACGCAGTATTTT
>15|-|TRBJ2-1|TRBV18|TRBD2
CASSHLAGGENEQFF
TGTGCCAGCTCCCATCTAGCGGGGGGTGAGAATGAGCAGTTCTTC
>16|-|TRBJ2-3|TRBV4-2|TRBD2
CASSPSRVAGGDTQYF
TGTGCCAGCAGCCCCTCGCGGGTAGCGGGAGGAGATACGCAGTATTTT
>18|-|TRBJ1-3|TRBV9|-
CASSVVGAAGGAGNTIYF
TGTGCCAGCAGCGTAGTAGGCGCGGCGGGGGGCGCTGGAAACACCATATATTTT
>15|-|TRBJ1-2|TRBV6-5|TRBD1
CASSLDRGQDYGYTF
TGTGCCAGCAGTTTGGACAGGGGGCAAGACTATGGCTACACCTTC
>17|-|TRBJ2-3|TRBV7-2|TRBD2
CASTLGLAGGQGDTQYF
TGTGCCAGCACCTTAGGGTTAGCGGGGGGCCAGGGAGATACGCAGTATTTT
>15|-|TRBJ1-4|TRBV7-2|TRBD1
CASSSGTDRFTKLFF
TGTGCCAGCAGCTCAGGGACAGACCGTTTCACGAAACTGTTTTTT
>16|once|TRBJ2-3|TRBV5-4|TRBD2
CASSGGTISSTDTQYF
TGTGCCAGCAGCGGTGGGACTATCTCTAGCACAGATACGCAGTATTTT
>14|-|TRBJ2-5|TRBV6-2/TRBV6-3|-
CASSYSGPRGTQYF
TGTGCCAGCAGTTACTCCGGCCCTCGGGGGACCCAGTACTTC
>13|-|TRBJ2-7|TRBV4-1|TRBD2
CASSQTSSYEQYF
TGCGCCAGCAGCCAGACTAGCTCTTACGAGCAGTACTTC
>14|-|TRBJ2-7|TRBV7-9|TRBD1
CASSLGDRVYEQYF
TGTGCCAGCAGCTTAGGGGACAGGGTCTACGAGCAGTACTTC
>15|-|TRBJ2-3|TRBV7-2|-
CASSLLTVRTDTQYF
TGTGCCAGCAGCTTGCTGACGGTGAGGACAGATACGCAGTATTTT
>15|once|TRBJ2-7|TRBV27|TRBD1
CASSLAGTGIYEQYF
TGTGCCAGCAGTTTAGCCGGGACAGGAATCTACGAGCAGTACTTC
>14|-|TRBJ1-1|TRBV7-8|-
CASSLVRENTEAFF
TGTGCCAGCAGCTTAGTCAGGGAGAACACTGAAGCTTTCTTT
>14|-|TRBJ2-2|TRBV30|-
CAWRIAPNTGELFF
TGTGCCTGGAGAATTGCGCCGAACACCGGGGAGCTGTTTTTT
>16|-|TRBJ1-5|TRBV19|TRBD1
CASSIDLGQGGQPQHF
TGTGCCAGTAGTATAGATTTGGGACAGGGGGGTCAGCCCCAGCATTTT
>14|-|TRBJ1-5|TRBV3-1/TRBV3-2|-
CASSLRTGNQPQHF
TGTGCCAGCAGCCTCCGGACTGGAAATCAGCCCCAGCATTTT
>13|-|TRBJ1-4|TRBV28|-
CASSTHHIEKLFF
TGTGCCAGCAGCACTCATCATATTGAAAAACTGTTTTTT
>14|few|TRBJ2-5|TRBV6-5|-
CASRQLTMSETQYF
TGTGCCAGCAGACAACTGACTATGTCGGAGACCCAGTACTTC
>16|many|TRBJ1-5|TRBV19|TRBD1
CASSVPPGQGYKPQHF
TGTGCCAGTAGTGTGCCTCCGGGACAGGGTTATAAGCCCCAGCATTTT
>14|-|TRBJ2-4|TRBV7-2|-
CASSLGGRVNIQYF
TGTGCCAGCAGCTTAGGGGGCCGCGTGAACATTCAGTACTTC
>16|-|TRBJ1-1|TRBV7-6|-
CASTADSHSMNTEAFF
TGTGCCAGCACCGCAGATTCACATTCCATGAACACTGAAGCTTTCTTT
>12|once|TRBJ1-5|TRBV12-3/TRBV12-4|-
CASSLAPEPQHF
TGTGCCAGCAGTTTAGCGCCGGAGCCCCAGCATTTT
>14|-|TRBJ1-6|TRBV6-5|-
CASSRETYNSPLHF
TGTGCCAGCAGTCGCGAAACCTATAATTCACCCCTCCACTTT